These 2 T cell receptor beta chains came from one sample sequenced in a study of T cells of healthy individuals. MiXCR, run by TCRdb on the 5' RACE reads, gives a single entry per CDR3 protein. The sample shows more than 60,000 distinct CDR3 sequences, roughly 17% of them seen only once. These receptors were taken from a human donor in good health.

This clonotype was picked up many times. The chain couples TRBV20-1 to TRBJ1-5; D might be TRBD1 (6 bases). The V and J ends lost 3 bases and 3 bases respectively, with 9 bases between them. The length of the CDR3 is 13 residues. Looked up from germline, CDR1 is DFQATT and CDR2 is SNEGSKA (reference sequence). This CDR3 is CSARDRANQPQHF. The CDR3 region has the DNA TGCAGTGCTAGGGACAGAGCCAATCAGCCCCAGCATTTT.

There are a few counts of this clonotype. The rearrangement uses TRBV28 and TRBJ1-2; possibly TRBD1 for D (5 bases). Germline V CDR1 and CDR2: MDHEN, SYDVKM. V was cut by 5 bases and J by 8 bases, with 12 bases left in between. This CDR3 has 12 amino acids. CDR3 coding DNA: TGTGCCAGCAGTCAAGGGGTAAGGGGCTACACCTTC. Residues: CASSQGVRGYTF.